This TCR beta chain was captured by sequencing in a study of blood T cell repertoires in COVID-19. In the study's own analysis: It was from reference gene primer amplification that nucleated cell counts were estimated. The data were produced by immunoSEQ multiplex PCR, yet TCRdb's version contains in-frame clones alone and is incomplete. V, J and clone size are those of that table, while D and trimming were read from the DNA. The table has about 410,000 clones, 86% seen once. Germline values: CDR1 MDHEN, CDR2 SYDVKM. The CDR3 has 16 residues. V was cut by 3 bases and J by 2 bases, with 16 bases left in between.

Sequencing was carried out using peripheral blood. The source is a woman under 40 with active or convalescent COVID-19. V gene TRBV28 combines with J gene TRBJ2-5; tentative D call: TRBD1 (5 bases). CDR3 DNA: TGTGCCAGCAGTTTTCAGGGCCAGGGCATTCAAGAGACCCAGTACTTC. Protein product: CASSFQGQGIQETQYF.